Listed below are T cell receptor beta chains from one sample, sequenced in a study of blood T cell repertoires in COVID-19. TCRdb keeps only in-frame clones here, not all; method: immunoSEQ multiplex PCR. The repertoire consists of 70,000 to 90,000 clones, with approximately 85% occurring once and the leading ten covering approximately 3.9%. Sample: peripheral blood. The source is a man between 60 and 70 years old with acute or convalescent COVID-19. Both conserved end residues are part of each CDR3. Fields, in order: clone size, D gene, V gene, J gene, CDR3 DNA, CDR3 protein. D genes are given only for firm matches. For some rows the clone size is stated as once, few or many, or as a class when expanded; others skip it.

size: few; D: .; V: TRBV4-2; J: TRBJ2-1; DNA: TGTGCCAGCAGCCAGGCTTCGACTGGCTCCTACAATGAGCAGTTCTTC; CDR3: CASSQASTGSYNEQFF
size: .; D: TRBD1; V: TRBV5-1; J: TRBJ2-5; DNA: TGCGCCAGCGGCGGGACAGGGGGACAAGAGACCCAGTACTTC; CDR3: CASGGTGGQETQYF
size: .; D: .; V: TRBV4-1; J: TRBJ2-3; DNA: TGCGCCAGCAGCCCTCAGGTAGATACGCAGTATTTT; CDR3: CASSPQVDTQYF
size: .; D: .; V: TRBV21-1; J: TRBJ1-5; DNA: TGTGCCAGCAGCAAAAAGGGAACAGGGAATCAGCCCCAGCATTTT; CDR3: CASSKKGTGNQPQHF
size: .; D: .; V: TRBV24-1; J: TRBJ2-2; DNA: TGTGCCACCAGTGCGTTTTCCGGGGAGCTGTTTTTT; CDR3: CATSAFSGELFF
size: .; D: TRBD1; V: TRBV19; J: TRBJ1-2; DNA: TGTGCCAGTACCATGGACAGGGGAGACTATGGCTACACCTTC; CDR3: CASTMDRGDYGYTF
size: once; D: .; V: TRBV21-1; J: TRBJ2-7; DNA: TGTGCCAGCAGCAAAGGAGGGACAGGGATACCCTACGAGCAGTACTTC; CDR3: CASSKGGTGIPYEQYF
size: .; D: .; V: TRBV9; J: TRBJ2-5; DNA: TGTGCCAGCAGCGCCCAGGAGATGGGACTGGAAGAGACCCAGTACTTC; CDR3: CASSAQEMGLEETQYF
size: .; D: TRBD1; V: TRBV11-2; J: TRBJ2-5; DNA: TGTGCCAGCAGCCCGCGACAGGGGCCGACCCAGTACTTC; CDR3: CASSPRQGPTQYF
size: .; D: TRBD2; V: TRBV10-3; J: TRBJ2-3; DNA: TGTGCCATCAGTGACGGACTAGTAGGCGATACGCAGTATTTT; CDR3: CAISDGLVGDTQYF
size: once; D: TRBD1; V: TRBV5-6; J: TRBJ2-2; DNA: TGTGCCAGCAGCTTGTTACGGACAGGGTGGAAGGTGGCCGGGGAGCTGTTTTTT; CDR3: CASSLLRTGWKVAGELFF
size: once; D: .; V: TRBV6-2/TRBV6-3; J: TRBJ1-2; DNA: TGTGCCAGCAGTTGGTCCCGGGGGAATGGCTACACCTTC; CDR3: CASSWSRGNGYTF
size: once; D: TRBD2; V: TRBV7-8; J: TRBJ2-2; DNA: TGTGCCAGCAGCCCACTTCCACGGGGGGGCGGGGAGCTGTTTTTT; CDR3: CASSPLPRGGGELFF
size: .; D: .; V: TRBV6-5; J: TRBJ1-3; DNA: TGTGCCAGCAGAGTGGCCTCTGGAAACACCATATATTTT; CDR3: CASRVASGNTIYF
size: .; D: .; V: TRBV12-3/TRBV12-4; J: TRBJ2-1; DNA: TGTGCCAGCAGCCCTCATCCAGGTGAGCAGTTCTTC; CDR3: CASSPHPGEQFF
size: .; D: .; V: TRBV12-3/TRBV12-4; J: TRBJ1-5; DNA: TGTGCCAGTTCAGGGTACGGCCAGCCCCAGCATTTT; CDR3: CASSGYGQPQHF
size: .; D: TRBD1; V: TRBV18; J: TRBJ2-5; DNA: TGTGCCAGCTCACGACAGGGGGCAACGGAGGAGACCCAGTACTTC; CDR3: CASSRQGATEETQYF
size: .; D: TRBD1; V: TRBV5-5; J: TRBJ1-1; DNA: TGTGCCAGCAGCTTCGGGCAGGGGGCATTGGGCACTGAAGCTTTCTTT; CDR3: CASSFGQGALGTEAFF
size: .; D: TRBD2; V: TRBV10-3; J: TRBJ2-7; DNA: TGTGCCATCAGGGGAGCGGGAGGAAACTACGAGCAGTACTTC; CDR3: CAIRGAGGNYEQYF
size: .; D: .; V: TRBV6-5; J: TRBJ2-3; DNA: TGTGCCAGCAGTCCAAGACTAGGTCGAGATACGCAGTATTTT; CDR3: CASSPRLGRDTQYF
size: .; D: .; V: TRBV2; J: TRBJ1-6; DNA: TGTGCCAGCAGGGCCCAAGTCACCGGGAATTCACCCCTCCACTTT; CDR3: CASRAQVTGNSPLHF
size: .; D: TRBD2; V: TRBV11-3; J: TRBJ2-5; DNA: TGTGCCAGCAGCCCCGCGGGGGGTGAGACCCAGTACTTC; CDR3: CASSPAGGETQYF
size: .; D: TRBD1; V: TRBV5-1; J: TRBJ1-2; DNA: TGCGCCAGCAGTCAAGCCGGGACAGACTATGGCTACACCTTC; CDR3: CASSQAGTDYGYTF
size: .; D: TRBD1; V: TRBV5-4; J: TRBJ2-3; DNA: TGTGCCAACTCCCCGGGACAGGTGACAGATACGCAGTATTTT; CDR3: CANSPGQVTDTQYF
size: once; D: TRBD2; V: TRBV7-3; J: TRBJ2-7; DNA: TGTGCCAGCAGCTCGAAAGGGACTAGCGTGGACGAGCAGTACTTC; CDR3: CASSSKGTSVDEQYF
size: .; D: .; V: TRBV6-5; J: TRBJ1-1; DNA: TGTGCCAGCAGTCCAATGACAGGTCGAGAAGCTTTCTTT; CDR3: CASSPMTGREAFF
size: .; D: .; V: TRBV6-5; J: TRBJ2-3; DNA: TGTGCCAGCAGTTACGATTCGGTTAGCACAGATACGCAGTATTTT; CDR3: CASSYDSVSTDTQYF
size: .; D: .; V: TRBV5-1; J: TRBJ1-4; DNA: TGCGCCAGCAGCTTGGACGGAGTTAATGAAAAACTGTTTTTT; CDR3: CASSLDGVNEKLFF
size: .; D: TRBD2; V: TRBV6-4; J: TRBJ2-2; DNA: TGTGCCAGCAGTGACCAGCGGGGCGGGGAGCTGTTTTTT; CDR3: CASSDQRGGELFF
size: .; D: .; V: TRBV30; J: TRBJ1-2; DNA: TGTGCCTGGAGTGTAGGGGTTGGCTACACCTTC; CDR3: CAWSVGVGYTF
size: few; D: .; V: TRBV5-4; J: TRBJ1-2; DNA: TGTGCCAGCAGCTTGTCCAGAACCGCTAACTATGGCTACACCTTC; CDR3: CASSLSRTANYGYTF
size: .; D: TRBD1; V: TRBV19; J: TRBJ2-7; DNA: TGTGCCACTGCGACCCGGCAGGGCGGGACAGGGCCTGTTTACTTC; CDR3: CATATRQGGTGPVYF
size: .; D: TRBD2; V: TRBV9; J: TRBJ2-3; DNA: TGTGCCAGCAGCGGTAGCGGGGGGCCCGGGCATACGCAGTATTTT; CDR3: CASSGSGGPGHTQYF
size: .; D: .; V: TRBV11-2; J: TRBJ2-1; DNA: TGTGCCAGCAGCTACGACGGGCTGGGACATTACAATGAGCAGTTCTTC; CDR3: CASSYDGLGHYNEQFF
size: .; D: TRBD2; V: TRBV29-1; J: TRBJ2-7; DNA: TGCAGCGTCGCCACTAGCGGGGGATCCTACGAGCAGTACTTC; CDR3: CSVATSGGSYEQYF
size: .; D: .; V: TRBV4-1; J: TRBJ1-1; DNA: TGCGCCAGCAGCCAAGATCCTCGGGGAGACACTGAAGCTTTCTTT; CDR3: CASSQDPRGDTEAFF
size: .; D: .; V: TRBV27; J: TRBJ1-4; DNA: TGTGCCAGCAGACATCTTACAACTAATGAAAAACTGTTTTTT; CDR3: CASRHLTTNEKLFF
size: .; D: TRBD2; V: TRBV10-1; J: TRBJ2-7; DNA: TGCGCCAGCAGCGGTAGCGGGAGAATCGAGCAGTACTTC; CDR3: CASSGSGRIEQYF
size: once; D: TRBD1; V: TRBV29-1; J: TRBJ2-3; DNA: TGCAGCGTTGAAGGGGGACAGGGTAGCACAGATACGCAGTATTTT; CDR3: CSVEGGQGSTDTQYF
size: .; D: TRBD1; V: TRBV14; J: TRBJ1-2; DNA: TGTGCCAGCAGCCACCTGGGACAGGGGGCTTATACTCCACTTTGGTCTTTC; CDR3: CASSHLGQGAYTPLWSF
size: .; D: .; V: TRBV12-5; J: TRBJ2-2; DNA: TGTGCTAGTGGTTGGGGCCTATCGAACACCGGGGAGCTGTTTTTT; CDR3: CASGWGLSNTGELFF
size: .; D: TRBD1; V: TRBV7-2; J: TRBJ1-2; DNA: TGTGCCAGCAGCCAAGGACAGGCAAACTATGGCTACACCTTC; CDR3: CASSQGQANYGYTF
size: many; D: .; V: TRBV5-4; J: TRBJ1-6; DNA: TGTGCCAGCAGCTTGGGGGGCGGTTCACCCCTCCACTTT; CDR3: CASSLGGGSPLHF
size: .; D: TRBD2; V: TRBV3-1/TRBV3-2; J: TRBJ2-6; DNA: TGTGCCAGCAGGAAAGCGGGAACCTACTCTGGGGCCAACGTCCTGACTTTC; CDR3: CASRKAGTYSGANVLTF
size: .; D: .; V: TRBV12-3/TRBV12-4; J: TRBJ2-5; DNA: TGTGCCAGCAGTTTCCCAGGGGAGACCCAGTACTTC; CDR3: CASSFPGETQYF
size: .; D: .; V: TRBV7-2; J: TRBJ1-1; DNA: TGTGCCAGCAGCTTAAGCAGGGCCAACACTGAAGCTTTCTTT; CDR3: CASSLSRANTEAFF
size: .; D: .; V: TRBV12-3/TRBV12-4; J: TRBJ1-2; DNA: TGTGCCAGCACCACGTCGAGGGGAGGTGGCTACACCTTC; CDR3: CASTTSRGGGYTF